The 5 T cell receptor beta chains below come from one sample, sequenced in a study of T cell repertoires in cytomegalovirus infection. Their antigens remain unidentified. MiXCR, run by TCRdb on the reads, gives a single entry per CDR3 protein. Among some 700,000 distinct CDR3 sequences listed, roughly 33% were seen once. The sample here was cultured PBMCs, taken from culture after CMV antigen stimulation. These receptors were collected from a human donor in good health (CMV status not recorded). Some clones in this sample may be carry-over from other donors' samples.

The rearrangement uses TRBV20-1 and TRBJ2-7; TRBD1 is a possible D gene (6 bases). Trimming removed 0 bases from V and 7 bases from J, with 13 bases in between. This CDR3 is built from 13 residues. From germline, CDR1 is DFQATT and CDR2 SNEGSKA (reference sequence). Here the CDR3 reads CSARESSRGEQYF. DNA for the CDR3: TGCAGTGCTAGAGAGTCTAGTAGGGGGGAGCAGTACTTC.

This clonotype was detected only a few times. The chain has TRBV2 and TRBJ1-2; D is uncertain. Germline V gene sequence: CDR1 SNHLY, CDR2 FYNNEI. This CDR3 comprises 12 residues. V was pared by 1 base and J by 7 bases, with 7 bases between. In nucleotides, the CDR3 is TGTGCCAGCAGTGAAGAAGGTGCTGGCTACACCTTC. This sequence encodes CASSEEGAGYTF.

This clonotype occurred a few times. V and J are TRBV20-1 and TRBJ2-7; TRBD1 is a possible D gene (6 bases). The CDR3 covers 13 residues. CDR1 and CDR2 (germline): DFQATT, SNEGSKA (reference sequence). V was clipped by 3 bases and J by 0 bases, with 9 bases between them. The CDR3 here is CSASDRISYEQYF. CDR3 DNA: TGCAGTGCTAGTGACAGGATCTCCTACGAGCAGTACTTC.

This clonotype was counted ten times or more. The chain uses TRBV7-8 and TRBJ1-5; D remains unclear. Trimming shortened V by 5 bases and J by 9 bases, and 17 bases separated the two germline ends. The germline gives CDR1 SGHVS, CDR2 FQNEAQ. The CDR3 spans 14 residues. The CDR3 region has the DNA TGTGCCAGCAGCGTAGGACGGCCCAAAGGGCCCCAGCATTTT. The encoded protein is CASSVGRPKGPQHF.

The chain has TRBV6-1 and TRBJ2-3, with D perhaps matching TRBD2 (6 bases). CDR1 is MNHNS and CDR2 is SASEGT in the germline V gene. V lost 2 bases and J lost 11, with 14 bases in between. The CDR3 runs to 13 residues. CDR3 sequence: CASSELPRREQYF. The CDR3 nucleotides read TGTGCCAGCAGTGAACTCCCCAGGAGGGAGCAGTATTTT.